A single sample gave rise to the 23 T cell receptor beta chains below, sequenced in a study of T cells in Graves' hyperthyroidism and ophthalmopathy. Authors of the study amplified TCR beta CDR3 regions from RNA transcripts. The HTBI set primed first-round TCR CDR3 RT-PCR. TCRdb re-analysed the multiplex PCR reads in MiXCR, keeping a single row per CDR3 protein. The sample contains 400,000 to 500,000 distinct CDR3 sequences, 12% to 15% of which appear only once. The sequencing sample was made of blood. These receptors were taken from a woman younger than 30 with Graves' hyperthyroidism.

This chain joins TRBV18 and TRBJ2-7, with TRBD2 matching over 10 bases. The CDR3 is made up of 17 amino acids. Losses at the gene ends were 2 bases for V and 0 bases for J; bases not matched to a gene: 7. CDR1 and CDR2 from the germline V gene are KGHSH and LQKENI. The CDR3 is CASSPIAGGSSSYEQYF. CDR3 DNA: TGTGCCAGCTCACCAATAGCGGGGGGCTCGAGCTCCTACGAGCAGTACTTC.

The chain combines TRBV7-9 with TRBJ2-7; TRBD2 matches at 12 bases. Trimming removed 5 bases from V and 4 bases from J; junction bases left unmatched: 3. Germline assignment: CDR1 SEHNR and CDR2 FQNEAQ (reference sequence). This CDR3 has 14 amino acids. The CDR3 DNA sequence: TGTGCCAGCAGCCGGACTAGCGGGGAATACGAGCAGTACTTC. Protein product: CASSRTSGEYEQYF. The whole variable domain, remainder taken from reference TRBV7-9 and TRBJ2-7, is DTGVSQNPRHKITKRGQNVTFRCDPISEHNRLYWYRQTLGQGPEFLTYFQNEAQLEKSRLLSDRFSAERPKGSFSTLEIQRTEQGDSAMYLCASSRTSGEYEQYFGPGTRLTVT.

This clonotype was detected ten times or more. The chain joins TRBV6-1 to TRBJ2-7; weak D call: TRBD1 (6 bases). The V end was cut by 7 bases, the J end by 5 bases, with 21 bases between. Germline V gene data show CDR1 as MNHNS and CDR2 as SASEGT. The CDR3 extends over 15 amino acids. The CDR3 region has the DNA TGTGCCAGCACTCTGATCACAGGGACGACGCACGAGCAGTACTTC. This translates into CASTLITGTTHEQYF.

Concerning this clonotype itself: It may be a read error: a sequence one base away is much more abundant. This chain links TRBV6-1 with TRBJ2-7; 7 bases match TRBD2. The J call may be faulty, since TRBJ2-1 better matches the DNA end. The germline V gene has CDR1 MNHNS and CDR2 SASEGT. This CDR3 contains 14 residues. The CDR3 region has the DNA TGTGCCAGCACCAAGGGGACTAACACCTACGAGCAGTTCTTC. Translated, it gives CASTKGTNTYEQFF.

This clonotype was seen at least ten times. This rearrangement joins TRBV29-1 to TRBJ1-1, with no clear D. V was trimmed by 3 bases and J by 0 bases, leaving 8 bases between them. The CDR3 is made up of 13 amino acids. Germline CDR1 and CDR2: SQVTM and ANQGSEA. The CDR3 sequence is CSVDVGMNTEAFF. The CDR3, as DNA: TGCAGCGTTGATGTGGGGATGAACACTGAAGCTTTCTTT.

This clonotype was seen only a few times. The chain has TRBV5-1 and TRBJ1-1; no clear D gene. Per germline, CDR1 SGHRS and CDR2 YFSETQ. CDR3 size: 14 residues. V was pared by 3 bases and J by 1 base, with 10 bases between. In nucleotides, the CDR3 is TGCGCCAGCAGCTCACAAACAGCGAACACTGAAGCTTTCTTT. Its translation: CASSSQTANTEAFF.

This clonotype came up many times. This chain joins TRBV30 and TRBJ2-5; 10 nucleotides agree with TRBD2. V dropped 2 bases and J dropped 7; count of bases not matched to a gene: 7. Germline CDR1 GTSNPN, CDR2 SVGIG (reference sequence). This CDR3 is built from 14 residues. CDR3 bases: TGTGCCTGGAGTCCTCGGGGACTAGCGCGGACCCAGTACTTC. This translates into CAWSPRGLARTQYF.

This clonotype was detected only a few times. This rearrangement joins TRBV5-6 to TRBJ1-4, with TRBD1 as a possible D gene (5 bases). Trimming took 0 bases from V and 3 from J, leaving 9 bases between them. Germline loops: CDR1 SGHDT, CDR2 YYEEEE. The CDR3 extends over 15 amino acids. CDR3 sequence reads: CASSLDRLPNEKLFF. The CDR3 nucleotides read TGTGCCAGCAGCTTGGACAGGCTCCCTAATGAAAAACTGTTTTTT.

The CDR3 loop reads CASSRDGVNTEAFF. The CDR3 nucleotides are TGTGCCAGCAGTAGGGACGGTGTGAACACTGAAGCTTTCTTT. This chain connects TRBV28 to TRBJ1-1; possibly TRBD1 for D (5 bases). V lost 5 bases, J lost 0 bases, and 10 bases lay in between. There are 14 residues in the CDR3. Germline loops: CDR1 MDHEN, CDR2 SYDVKM.

The chain combines TRBV19 with TRBJ1-2; possibly TRBD1 for D (5 bases). CDR3 length equals 15 residues. Germline values: CDR1 LNHDA, CDR2 SQIVND (reference sequence). V lost 5 bases and J 4 bases, leaving 17 bases between the germline ends. CDR3 sequence: CASSLHSEGVYGYTF. In DNA form, the CDR3 reads TGTGCCAGTAGTCTCCACTCAGAAGGGGTCTATGGCTACACCTTC.

This clonotype was found a few times. The genes are TRBV5-5 and TRBJ2-5, with D unresolved. This CDR3 contains 13 residues. The V end lost 5 bases, the J end lost 5 bases, and 13 bases lay between the germline ends. The germline V gene has CDR1 SGHKS and CDR2 YYEKEE (reference sequence). The CDR3 region is CASRPAVTETQYF. Here the CDR3 DNA reads TGTGCCAGCAGGCCGGCAGTGACGGAGACCCAGTACTTC.

This clonotype was seen only a few times. The J gene is TRBJ2-7, the V gene TRBV20-1; D call uncertain. Per germline, CDR1 DFQATT and CDR2 SNEGSKA (reference sequence). V was shortened by 0 bases and J by 1 base, with 10 bases between the two germline ends. The CDR3 is 14 amino acids. The CDR3 is CSARDYRLSYEQYF. CDR3 in DNA: TGCAGTGCTAGAGATTATCGTTTATCCTACGAGCAGTACTTC.

The sample holds many counts of this clonotype. This chain uses TRBV6-2 or TRBV6-3 with TRBJ1-2; 7 bases line up with TRBD1. The V and J ends lost 7 bases and 7 bases, in that order; junction bases with no gene match: 6. CDR3 size: 12 residues. CDR1 is MNHEY, CDR2 SVGEGT, per germline. Here the CDR3 reads CASIDRETGYTF. The CDR3 DNA is TGTGCCAGCATTGACAGGGAAACTGGCTACACCTTC.

This clonotype has ten or more counts. This sequence joins TRBV20-1 and TRBJ2-4; 11 bases are a match to TRBD2. Germline V CDR1 and CDR2: DFQATT, SNEGSKA (reference sequence). The CDR3 has 16 amino acids. V shed 5 bases, J shed 0 bases, and the junction held 6 bases outside the gene matches. CDR3 in amino acids: CSAPTTSGRAKNIQYF. DNA of the CDR3: TGCAGTGCTCCCACAACTAGCGGGAGAGCCAAAAACATTCAGTACTTC.

This clonotype showed up many times. The V call is TRBV7-9, the J call TRBJ2-3, with a tentative D call TRBD2 (5 bases). CDR1 SEHNR and CDR2 FQNEAQ come from the germline V gene (reference sequence). The V end was cut by 3 bases, the J end by 6 bases, with 13 bases between. The CDR3 runs to 14 residues. The CDR3 loop is CASSFGEGLDTQYF. CDR3 sequence (DNA): TGTGCCAGCAGCTTTGGTGAGGGCCTCGATACGCAGTATTTT.

This clonotype was seen repeatedly, ten times or more. The rearrangement links TRBV4-3 to TRBJ1-4; D uncertain. Germline values: CDR1 LGHNA, CDR2 YSLEER. The CDR3 contains 15 residues. With 0 bases removed from V and 8 bases from J, the gap between germline ends came to 13 bases. DNA of the CDR3: TGCGCCAGCAGCCAAGATGATCGGGGAAGGGAAAAACTGTTTTTT. This gives the protein CASSQDDRGREKLFF.

This clonotype came up many times. V and J are TRBV20-1 and TRBJ2-1, with 13 bases aligning to TRBD2. Germline V gene lookup returns CDR1 DFQATT and CDR2 SNEGSKA (reference sequence). J gave up 6 bases and V 4 bases, and 3 bases lay outside the gene matches. This CDR3 region has 14 residues. CDR3 amino acids: CSAKTSGRLNEQFF. As DNA, the CDR3 is TGCAGTGCTAAGACTAGCGGGAGGCTCAATGAGCAGTTCTTC.

This clonotype showed up many times. The rearrangement joins TRBV28 to TRBJ2-3; D might be TRBD2 (6 bases). This CDR3 has 14 amino acids. Germline loops: CDR1 MDHEN, CDR2 SYDVKM. V was shortened by 4 bases and J by 6 bases, with 14 bases between the two germline ends. The CDR3 sequence is CASSSPLAGDTQYF. The CDR3 nucleotides are TGTGCCAGCAGTTCCCCTCTGGCGGGGGATACGCAGTATTTT.

V usage is TRBV15 and J usage is TRBJ1-5, with D hard to call. The CDR3 runs 17 residues. The V gene lost 0 bases and the J gene lost 4 bases, with 16 bases spanning the gap. CDR1 and CDR2 (germline): LNHNV, YYDKDF (reference sequence). CDR3 nucleotide sequence: TGTGCCACCAGCAGAGATCGTGGAGACCTTAGGAATCAGCCCCAGCATTTT. Protein sequence: CATSRDRGDLRNQPQHF.

The chain couples TRBV9 to TRBJ2-1; 9 positions agree with TRBD2. The J segment lost 8 bases and the V segment lost 3 bases, leaving 12 bases of the junction unmatched. Germline V gene lookup returns CDR1 SGDLS and CDR2 YYNGEE. The length of the CDR3 is 16 residues. CDR3 protein: CASSGWFSGSFDEQFF. DNA for the CDR3: TGTGCCAGCAGCGGTTGGTTTAGCGGGAGTTTCGATGAGCAGTTCTTC.

In its sample, this clonotype was seen a few times. This chain uses TRBV28 with TRBJ2-1; D is unclear. The CDR3 consists of 12 residues. V gave up 7 bases and J gave up 6 bases, with 10 bases separating them. From germline, CDR1 is MDHEN and CDR2 SYDVKM. The CDR3 DNA reads as TGTGCCAGCAAGAGGCTCCCCAATGAGCAGTTCTTC. It is translated as CASKRLPNEQFF.

This clonotype was counted between two and nine times. The rearrangement links TRBV6-2 or TRBV6-3 to TRBJ2-1; D is uncertain. Germline CDR1 reads MNHEY; CDR2 reads SVGEGT. CDR3 length: 11 residues. The ends were cut back, 10 bases at V and 7 bases at J, with 11 bases in the middle. The chain's CDR3 is CATLYGNEQFF. CDR3 nucleotides: TGTGCCACCCTATACGGAAATGAGCAGTTCTTC.

The sample holds many counts of this clonotype. The V call is TRBV29-1, the J call TRBJ2-3; D ambiguous. There are 13 residues in the CDR3. V was cut by 4 bases and J by 3 bases, with 11 bases left in between. Germline loops: CDR1 SQVTM, CDR2 ANQGSEA. CDR3 region: CSVGGIATDTQYF. CDR3 coding DNA: TGCAGCGTTGGAGGAATAGCAACAGATACGCAGTATTTT.